This T cell receptor beta chain was captured by sequencing in a study of T cells in tuberculosis. Turning to the study itself: IGRA-negative adolescents, IGRA-positive adolescents with latent tuberculosis and adults with active tuberculosis formed this South African cohort.

Libraries were prepared by immunoSEQ multiplex PCR; TCRdb keeps only in-frame clonotypes and omits some of them. Among over 30,000 clones listed, 85% to 95% were seen once. General study findings and limits: Smaller alpha distances in active tuberculosis partly reflected shorter CDR3-alpha lengths. Using the GMM-specific repertoire gave about 87% accuracy versus about 70% with motifs. Samples were chosen by availability of cryopreserved specimens.

Germline V gene data show CDR1 as MNHNS and CDR2 as SASEGT. V was clipped by 7 bases and J by 1 base; unmatched bases: 5. This CDR3 comprises 14 residues. Comments on this clone: Its antigen is unidentified.

The sequenced sample was PBMCs. The TCR comes from a donor aged 10-30 years with latent tuberculosis or without tuberculosis infection. Some clones in this sample may be carry-over from other donors' samples. The gene calls are TRBV6-1 and TRBJ2-7, with 9 bases identical to TRBD2. CDR3 residues: CASTSGIFSYEQYF. Here the CDR3 DNA reads TGTGCCAGCACTAGCGGGATTTTTTCCTACGAGCAGTACTTC.